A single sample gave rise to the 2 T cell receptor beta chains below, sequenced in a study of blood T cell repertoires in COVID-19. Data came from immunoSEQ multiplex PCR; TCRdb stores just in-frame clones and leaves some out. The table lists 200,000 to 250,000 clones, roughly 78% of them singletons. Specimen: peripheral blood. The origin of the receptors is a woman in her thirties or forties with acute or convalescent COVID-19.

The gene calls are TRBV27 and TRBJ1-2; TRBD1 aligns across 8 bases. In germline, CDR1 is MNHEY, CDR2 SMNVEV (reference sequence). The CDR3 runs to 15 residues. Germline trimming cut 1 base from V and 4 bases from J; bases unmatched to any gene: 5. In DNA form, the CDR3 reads TGTGCCAGCAGTTTATACCCGGGACAGGTCTATGGCTACACCTTC. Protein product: CASSLYPGQVYGYTF.

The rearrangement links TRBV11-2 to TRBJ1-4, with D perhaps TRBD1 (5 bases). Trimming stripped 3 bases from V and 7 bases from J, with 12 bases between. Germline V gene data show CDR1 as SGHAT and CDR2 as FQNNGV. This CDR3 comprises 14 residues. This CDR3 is CASSFGGIGEKLFF. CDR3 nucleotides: TGTGCCAGCAGCTTCGGGGGGATCGGTGAAAAACTGTTTTTT.